A selection of T cell receptor beta chains follows, all from one sample in a study of STAT5B mutations in CD4+ large granular lymphocyte leukemia. The protocol was immunoSEQ multiplex PCR, while the TCRdb copy is restricted to in-frame clones and leaves out a portion. This sample has 20,000 to 25,000 clones, with 70% to 75% found just once. Material for sequencing was CD4+ T cells from blood buffy coats. The receptors come from a human donor in good health. The CDR3 runs from the conserved cysteine through the conserved F or W.

cdr3_length v_call cdr3_aa
13 TRBV6-5 CASSSGSYNEQFF
14 TRBV14 CASSQEYRNSPLHF
11 TRBV29-1 CSVGQGETQYF
11 TRBV20-1 CSARDQGLEFF
16 TRBV6-5 CASSYSRTGGGETQYF
14 TRBV18 CASSTRSYYNEQFF
13 TRBV28 CASTLGPPNEQFF
16 TRBV18 CASSPPLGIPNYGYTF
12 TRBV2 CASSPRKYEQYF
13 TRBV7-9 CASSYFGGTEAFF
16 TRBV28 CASSLRQAGTNEKLFF
13 TRBV29-1 CSVGQGVATEAFF
13 TRBV5-1 CASSSSSYNEQFF
15 TRBV5-1 CASSLEGIGGNTIYF
12 TRBV29-1 CSVEEDRYGYTF
13 TRBV6-6 CASSSGQASEQYF
14 TRBV19 CASSIGGQNTEAFF
16 TRBV2 CASSEWRGRPKNIQYF
13 TRBV18 CASSGQGYNEQFF
16 TRBV18 CASSPSGTQVTGELFF
17 TRBV4-3 CASSQDLHRDRGRGYTF
15 TRBV7-3 CASRDPSRGAGGYTF
13 TRBV7-9 CASSLAGNTEAFF
15 TRBV2 CASRKRAGGGETQYF
12 TRBV5-6 CASRSVASRQYF
14 TRBV19 CASSIRQGRVEQYF
13 TRBV5-8 CASSLYEGQPQHF
15 TRBV11-3 CASSPPSGSRKTQYF
11 TRBV7-9 CASSETGELFF
15 TRBV7-9 CASSPGQGGLETQYF
16 TRBV5-4 CASSKPGQGTNYGYTF
15 TRBV27 CASSAGQYTNEKLFF
18 TRBV4-3 CASSQDLAERGRTYEQYF
11 TRBV20-1 CSAPVGHGYTF
12 TRBV29-1 CSVQLALYEQYF
15 TRBV7-2 CASSLATGLFEKLFF
16 TRBV5-1 CASSPQGQGGSEKLFF
14 TRBV4-3 CASSQDRDSFKAFF
12 TRBV30 CACIPDEAEAFF
13 TRBV5-6 CASSLKGLGELFF
13 TRBV5-6 CASSLDDTYEQYF
16 TRBV6-5 CASSYSGGGRDQPQHF
16 TRBV19 CASSTPGVQGMQPQHF
14 TRBV6-1 CASSQGTRGETQYF
16 TRBV4-1 CASSPNIAGGSYEQYF
13 TRBV7-3 CASSFDKGLVQFF
13 TRBV30 CAWSATGVYEQYF